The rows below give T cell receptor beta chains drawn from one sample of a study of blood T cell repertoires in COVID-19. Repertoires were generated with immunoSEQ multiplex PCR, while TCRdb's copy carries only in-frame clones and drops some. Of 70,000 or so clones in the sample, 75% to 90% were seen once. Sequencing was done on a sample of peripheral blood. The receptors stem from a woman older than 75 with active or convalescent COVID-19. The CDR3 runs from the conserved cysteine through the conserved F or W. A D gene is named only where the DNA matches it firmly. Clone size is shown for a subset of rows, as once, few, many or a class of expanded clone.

CDR3aa: CASSLSGAQRTEAFF
CDR3nt: TGTGCCAGCAGTTTATCAGGGGCCCAAAGGACTGAAGCTTTCTTT
abundance: .
d_gene: .
j_gene: TRBJ1-1
v_gene: TRBV28

CDR3aa: CASSLGTSGQETQYF
CDR3nt: TGTGCCAGCAGCCTAGGGACTAGCGGACAAGAGACCCAGTACTTC
abundance: once
d_gene: TRBD2
j_gene: TRBJ2-5
v_gene: TRBV7-3

CDR3aa: CASSDSTAPYQGYTF
CDR3nt: TGTGCCAGCAGCGACTCGACAGCACCTTATCAGGGCTACACCTTC
abundance: once
d_gene: .
j_gene: TRBJ1-2
v_gene: TRBV3-1/TRBV3-2

CDR3aa: CASRHTDYGYTF
CDR3nt: TGTGCCAGCAGGCATACAGACTATGGCTACACCTTC
abundance: .
d_gene: .
j_gene: TRBJ1-2
v_gene: TRBV6-6

CDR3aa: CASSLTPTGLLNGYTF
CDR3nt: TGTGCCAGCAGCCTAACCCCGACAGGGTTGCTAAATGGCTACACCTTC
abundance: .
d_gene: TRBD1
j_gene: TRBJ1-2
v_gene: TRBV7-8

CDR3aa: CASSPDREEKLFF
CDR3nt: TGTGCCAGCTCACCGGACCGGGAAGAAAAACTGTTTTTT
abundance: .
d_gene: .
j_gene: TRBJ1-4
v_gene: TRBV18

CDR3aa: CASSPTGTGEGDQPQHF
CDR3nt: TGTGCCAGCTCACCAACAGGGACAGGGGAAGGCGATCAGCCCCAGCATTTT
abundance: once
d_gene: TRBD1
j_gene: TRBJ1-5
v_gene: TRBV18

CDR3aa: CASEQGPNRAFF
CDR3nt: TGTGCCAGCGAACAGGGGCCGAATAGAGCTTTCTTT
abundance: .
d_gene: TRBD1
j_gene: TRBJ1-1
v_gene: TRBV7-2

CDR3aa: CAISPGLAGGTGELFF
CDR3nt: TGTGCCATCAGCCCAGGGCTAGCGGGGGGTACCGGGGAGCTGTTTTTT
abundance: .
d_gene: TRBD2
j_gene: TRBJ2-2
v_gene: TRBV10-3

CDR3aa: CASSVAFDTQYF
CDR3nt: TGTGCCAGCAGCGTAGCGTTCGATACGCAGTATTTT
abundance: .
d_gene: .
j_gene: TRBJ2-3
v_gene: TRBV9

CDR3aa: CAWRRTGARAEAFF
CDR3nt: TGTGCCTGGAGAAGGACAGGGGCGCGCGCTGAAGCTTTCTTT
abundance: once
d_gene: TRBD1
j_gene: TRBJ1-1
v_gene: TRBV30

CDR3aa: CASSISLQGYYGYTF
CDR3nt: TGTGCCAGTAGTATTTCTCTACAGGGATACTATGGCTACACCTTC
abundance: .
d_gene: .
j_gene: TRBJ1-2
v_gene: TRBV19

CDR3aa: CASNRGAGETQYF
CDR3nt: TGTGCCAGCAACCGGGGGGCCGGGGAGACCCAGTACTTC
abundance: .
d_gene: .
j_gene: TRBJ2-5
v_gene: TRBV7-3

CDR3aa: CASSRGLGTEAFF
CDR3nt: TGTGCCAGCAGCCGTGGACTGGGCACTGAAGCTTTCTTT
abundance: .
d_gene: .
j_gene: TRBJ1-1
v_gene: TRBV11-2

CDR3aa: CASSYTLVMGGTEAFF
CDR3nt: TGTGCCAGCAGTTACACCCTGGTCATGGGGGGCACTGAAGCTTTCTTT
abundance: few
d_gene: .
j_gene: TRBJ1-1
v_gene: TRBV6-5

CDR3aa: CASVHSGLASYEQYF
CDR3nt: TGTGCCAGTGTACACTCGGGACTAGCATCCTACGAGCAGTACTTC
abundance: .
d_gene: TRBD2
j_gene: TRBJ2-7
v_gene: TRBV2

CDR3aa: CASSSGTREEPQHF
CDR3nt: TGTGCCAGCAGTTCAGGAACACGGGAGGAGCCCCAGCATTTT
abundance: .
d_gene: .
j_gene: TRBJ1-5
v_gene: TRBV27

CDR3aa: CASSFLDNEQFF
CDR3nt: TGTGCCAGCAGCTTTCTCGACAATGAGCAGTTCTTC
abundance: .
d_gene: .
j_gene: TRBJ2-1
v_gene: TRBV11-2

CDR3aa: CATSPGLVNYGYTF
CDR3nt: TGTGCCACCTCCCCAGGACTGGTTAACTATGGCTACACCTTC
abundance: .
d_gene: .
j_gene: TRBJ1-2
v_gene: TRBV24-1

CDR3aa: CASSYTGQVANTEAFF
CDR3nt: TGTGCCAGCAGTTACACCGGACAGGTCGCGAACACTGAAGCTTTCTTT
abundance: .
d_gene: TRBD1
j_gene: TRBJ1-1
v_gene: TRBV6-5

CDR3aa: CASSPQGSGNTIYF
CDR3nt: TGTGCCAGCAGCCCACAGGGATCCGGAAACACCATATATTTT
abundance: .
d_gene: .
j_gene: TRBJ1-3
v_gene: TRBV7-2

CDR3aa: CASTGSWIADEQFF
CDR3nt: TGTGCCAGCACCGGGTCTTGGATAGCGGATGAGCAGTTCTTC
abundance: .
d_gene: .
j_gene: TRBJ2-1
v_gene: TRBV5-6

CDR3aa: CASSVPSSETQYF
CDR3nt: TGTGCCAGCAGCGTCCCTAGCTCGGAGACCCAGTACTTC
abundance: .
d_gene: .
j_gene: TRBJ2-5
v_gene: TRBV9

CDR3aa: CASSPVGGLAEAFF
CDR3nt: TGTGCCAGCAGCCCGGTCGGGGGGCTTGCTGAAGCTTTCTTT
abundance: once
d_gene: .
j_gene: TRBJ1-1
v_gene: TRBV7-2

CDR3aa: CASSWGVAVAGYTF
CDR3nt: TGCGCCAGCAGCTGGGGGGTGGCGGTCGCTGGCTACACCTTC
abundance: .
d_gene: .
j_gene: TRBJ1-2
v_gene: TRBV5-1

CDR3aa: CAWSWSVGEQFF
CDR3nt: TGTGCCTGGAGTTGGAGCGTCGGTGAGCAGTTCTTC
abundance: .
d_gene: .
j_gene: TRBJ2-1
v_gene: TRBV30

CDR3aa: CASSGRGIDTGEQFF
CDR3nt: TGTGCCAGCAGTGGACGGGGGATAGACACTGGTGAGCAGTTCTTC
abundance: .
d_gene: .
j_gene: TRBJ2-1
v_gene: TRBV2

CDR3aa: CASSLDGRGIGETQYF
CDR3nt: TGCGCCAGCAGCTTGGACGGCAGGGGGATCGGGGAGACCCAGTACTTC
abundance: .
d_gene: TRBD1
j_gene: TRBJ2-5
v_gene: TRBV5-1

CDR3aa: CASSSSGTGSSDTQYF
CDR3nt: TGTGCCAGTAGTTCCTCAGGGACAGGGTCTTCAGATACGCAGTATTTT
abundance: .
d_gene: TRBD1
j_gene: TRBJ2-3
v_gene: TRBV19

CDR3aa: CASSRWGGDGTEAFF
CDR3nt: TGCGCCAGCAGCCGATGGGGCGGGGACGGGACTGAAGCTTTCTTT
abundance: .
d_gene: .
j_gene: TRBJ1-1
v_gene: TRBV4-1

CDR3aa: CASSQELPDSLVRSHLSNTQYF
CDR3nt: TGTGCCAGCAGCCAAGAGTTGCCGGACTCCCTCGTCAGATCCCATCTTAGTAATACGCAGTATTTT
abundance: .
d_gene: .
j_gene: TRBJ2-3
v_gene: TRBV14

CDR3aa: CASIDREDNEQFF
CDR3nt: TGCGCCAGCATTGACAGGGAAGACAATGAGCAGTTCTTC
abundance: .
d_gene: TRBD1
j_gene: TRBJ2-1
v_gene: TRBV10-1

CDR3aa: CASSVGTSDSNQPQHF
CDR3nt: TGTGCCAGCAGCGTAGGGACATCAGATAGCAATCAGCCCCAGCATTTT
abundance: .
d_gene: .
j_gene: TRBJ1-5
v_gene: TRBV9

CDR3aa: CASRRQDTNSPLHF
CDR3nt: TGTGCCAGCAGGCGACAGGACACCAATTCACCCCTCCACTTT
abundance: .
d_gene: .
j_gene: TRBJ1-6
v_gene: TRBV3-1/TRBV3-2

CDR3aa: CASSYSTDLGSPLHF
CDR3nt: TGTGCCAGCAGTTACTCGACAGACCTGGGTTCACCCCTCCACTTT
abundance: .
d_gene: .
j_gene: TRBJ1-6
v_gene: TRBV6-2/TRBV6-3

CDR3aa: CASSRGGGPQQEAFF
CDR3nt: TGCGCCAGCAGCCGGGGGGGAGGCCCACAACAAGAAGCTTTCTTT
abundance: .
d_gene: .
j_gene: TRBJ1-1
v_gene: TRBV5-1

CDR3aa: CASSTIKGDYNSPLHF
CDR3nt: TGTGCCAGCAGCACTATAAAGGGGGACTATAATTCACCCCTCCACTTT
abundance: few
d_gene: .
j_gene: TRBJ1-6
v_gene: TRBV5-4

CDR3aa: CASSETGGRAFF
CDR3nt: TGTGCCAGCAGTGAGACAGGGGGCAGAGCTTTCTTT
abundance: .
d_gene: TRBD1
j_gene: TRBJ1-1
v_gene: TRBV3-1/TRBV3-2

CDR3aa: CASSQRTSSDTQYF
CDR3nt: TGTGCCAGCAGCCAACGGACTAGCTCTGATACGCAGTATTTT
abundance: .
d_gene: TRBD2
j_gene: TRBJ2-3
v_gene: TRBV3-1/TRBV3-2

CDR3aa: CAWSVQATNEKLFF
CDR3nt: TGTGCCTGGAGTGTACAGGCAACTAATGAAAAACTGTTTTTT
abundance: .
d_gene: .
j_gene: TRBJ1-4
v_gene: TRBV30

CDR3aa: CASRRQANYGYTF
CDR3nt: TGTGCCAGCAGGAGACAGGCCAACTATGGCTACACCTTC
abundance: .
d_gene: .
j_gene: TRBJ1-2
v_gene: TRBV12-3/TRBV12-4

CDR3aa: CASSGGYGYTF
CDR3nt: TGTGCCAGCAGCGGGGGGTATGGCTACACCTTC
abundance: .
d_gene: .
j_gene: TRBJ1-2
v_gene: TRBV7-3

CDR3aa: CASSLVRSAGGKNTIYF
CDR3nt: TGTGCCAGCAGCTTAGTCCGTTCGGCAGGGGGCAAGAACACCATATATTTT
abundance: .
d_gene: TRBD1
j_gene: TRBJ1-3
v_gene: TRBV7-3

CDR3aa: CASSEQTGAGELFF
CDR3nt: TGTGCCAGCAGCGAACAAACGGGGGCCGGGGAGCTGTTTTTT
abundance: .
d_gene: .
j_gene: TRBJ2-2
v_gene: TRBV11-2

CDR3aa: CAWSVNTLPPGELFF
CDR3nt: TGTGCCTGGAGTGTGAACACGTTGCCCCCCGGGGAGCTGTTTTTT
abundance: .
d_gene: .
j_gene: TRBJ2-2
v_gene: TRBV30

CDR3aa: CATSRQGLTYGYTF
CDR3nt: TGTGCCACCAGCAGACAGGGATTAACCTATGGCTACACCTTC
abundance: .
d_gene: .
j_gene: TRBJ1-2
v_gene: TRBV15

CDR3aa: CSASQQSYEQYF
CDR3nt: TGCAGTGCTAGTCAACAGTCCTACGAGCAGTACTTC
abundance: few
d_gene: .
j_gene: TRBJ2-7
v_gene: TRBV20-1

CDR3aa: CASSDGATNEKLFF
CDR3nt: TGTGCCAGCAGTGACGGAGCAACTAATGAAAAACTGTTTTTT
abundance: .
d_gene: .
j_gene: TRBJ1-4
v_gene: TRBV6-2/TRBV6-3

CDR3aa: CAWRYREDTQYF
CDR3nt: TGTGCCTGGAGATACCGGGAGGATACGCAGTATTTT
abundance: .
d_gene: .
j_gene: TRBJ2-3
v_gene: TRBV30

CDR3aa: CASSTRTILLRGREQYF
CDR3nt: TGTGCCAGCAGCACAAGGACTATCCTACTACGAGGTAGAGAGCAGTACTTC
abundance: .
d_gene: .
j_gene: TRBJ2-7
v_gene: TRBV5-6

CDR3aa: CASSPGTGHEEQYF
CDR3nt: TGTGCCAGCAGCCCCGGGACAGGCCACGAGGAGCAGTACTTC
abundance: once
d_gene: TRBD1
j_gene: TRBJ2-7
v_gene: TRBV4-2

CDR3aa: CASSQEPGLAIETQYF
CDR3nt: TGTGCCAGCAGCCAAGAGCCGGGACTAGCGATAGAGACCCAGTACTTC
abundance: .
d_gene: TRBD2
j_gene: TRBJ2-5
v_gene: TRBV3-1/TRBV3-2

CDR3aa: CATSRDRGETQYF
CDR3nt: TGTGCCACCAGCAGAGATCGGGGGGAGACCCAGTACTTC
abundance: once
d_gene: .
j_gene: TRBJ2-5
v_gene: TRBV15

CDR3aa: CASSFQAVRGGDTQYF
CDR3nt: TGTGCCAGCAGCTTCCAAGCGGTGCGGGGGGGAGATACGCAGTATTTT
abundance: .
d_gene: TRBD2
j_gene: TRBJ2-3
v_gene: TRBV9

CDR3aa: CASKKTGTQRVSEAFF
CDR3nt: TGTGCCAGTAAAAAGACAGGGACGCAACGAGTGTCTGAAGCTTTCTTT
abundance: .
d_gene: TRBD1
j_gene: TRBJ1-1
v_gene: TRBV19

CDR3aa: CASSEPLNTEAFF
CDR3nt: TGTGCCAGCAGTGAACCATTGAACACTGAAGCTTTCTTT
abundance: .
d_gene: .
j_gene: TRBJ1-1
v_gene: TRBV6-1

CDR3aa: CASSSEQGSNQPQHF
CDR3nt: TGTGCCAGCAGCAGCGAACAGGGGAGCAATCAGCCCCAGCATTTT
abundance: .
d_gene: TRBD1
j_gene: TRBJ1-5
v_gene: TRBV3-1/TRBV3-2

CDR3aa: CASSPLGEGNTIYF
CDR3nt: TGTGCCAGCTCACCATTAGGGGAAGGAAACACCATATATTTT
abundance: once
d_gene: .
j_gene: TRBJ1-3
v_gene: TRBV18

CDR3aa: CASRLTGGPFF
CDR3nt: TGTGCCAGCCGTTTGACAGGGGGCCCTTTCTTT
abundance: .
d_gene: TRBD1
j_gene: TRBJ1-1
v_gene: TRBV19